This T cell receptor (beta chain) stems from a study of beta chain features in type 1 diabetes. Study-wide results and caveats: The study found moderately but significantly shorter TCRB CDR3s in all four CD4+ subsets of Type 1 diabetes patients.

A remark on this clone: The antigen remains undetermined. Other nucleotide sequences from this sample produce the same CDR3.

Reverse transcribing all isolated RNA meant expressed TCRB transcripts were sequenced. Profiling relied on immunoSEQ multiplex PCR, and the TCRdb table lists in-frame clones only, not all of them. The sample holds 95,000 to 150,000 clones, roughly 15% seen once. CDR1 and CDR2 from the germline V gene are GTSNPN and SVGIG (reference sequence). V was clipped by 0 bases and J by 0 bases, with 0 bases between them. The CDR3 contains 12 residues. Sequenced: central memory CD4+ T cells from blood. This clonotype was obtained from a man aged 25 to 40 with type 1 diabetes. This rearrangement joins TRBV30 to TRBJ1-5; D unclear. DNA for the CDR3: TGTGCCTGGAGTGTTAGCAATCAGCCCCAGCATTTT. This translates into CAWSVSNQPQHF.